The 7 T cell receptor beta chains reported below all come from one sample, sequenced in a study of T cell responses to AZD1222 COVID-19 vaccine. Libraries were prepared by immunoSEQ multiplex PCR; TCRdb keeps only in-frame clonotypes and omits some of them. The sample records roughly 180,000 clones, about nine tenths being singletons. The starting material was peripheral blood, obtained on day 0 of MenACWY control vaccination. Receptors originate from an adult in good health.

V and J are TRBV6-1 and TRBJ1-2; 7 positions match TRBD1. The V gene end was trimmed by 1 base and the J gene end by 5 bases; junction bases not matched to a gene: 7. This CDR3 is built from 15 residues. CDR1 MNHNS and CDR2 SASEGT come from the germline V gene. The DNA of the CDR3 is TGTGCCAGCAGTGAAGGAAGGGGGCGAGGGTATGGCTACACCTTC. This encodes CASSEGRGRGYGYTF.

The V gene is TRBV9, the J gene TRBJ2-3; 10 bases align to TRBD2. CDR1 is SGDLS and CDR2 is YYNGEE in the germline V gene. J gave up 6 bases and V 4 bases, and 11 bases lay outside the gene matches. This CDR3 comprises 16 residues. CDR3 in amino acids: CASSPRSGGGGDTQYF. CDR3 in DNA: TGTGCCAGCAGCCCCCGAAGCGGGGGGGGTGGTGATACGCAGTATTTT.

This chain joins TRBV29-1 and TRBJ2-1; no clear D gene. V was shortened by 4 bases and J by 11 bases, with 21 bases between the two germline ends. Germline CDR1 reads SQVTM; CDR2 reads ANQGSEA. The CDR3 is 14 amino acids. The CDR3 loop reads CSVVSGPSGSQQFF. Written as DNA, the CDR3 is TGCAGCGTTGTATCCGGACCCTCCGGTAGCCAGCAGTTCTTC.

The chain employs TRBV5-1 and TRBJ2-3; D call uncertain. The CDR3 runs 13 residues. V lost 4 bases and J 2 bases, leaving 8 bases between the germline ends. Per germline, CDR1 SGHRS and CDR2 YFSETQ. Here the CDR3 DNA reads TGCGCCAGCAGCCGACTTACCACAGATACGCAGTATTTT. As protein: CASSRLTTDTQYF.

The genes are TRBV18 and TRBJ1-5; 10 bases agree with TRBD1. Germline V gene lookup returns CDR1 KGHSH and CDR2 LQKENI. The CDR3 contains 16 residues. V gave up 2 bases and J gave up 3 bases; unmatched junction bases: 4. CDR3 sequence reads: CASSPAGTGVNQPQHF. The CDR3 DNA follows: TGTGCCAGCTCACCAGCCGGGACAGGGGTCAATCAGCCCCAGCATTTT.

This chain links TRBV4-1 with TRBJ2-1, with D possibly being TRBD1 (6 bases). Germline V lookup: CDR1 MGHRA, CDR2 YSYEKL. Trimming took off 0 bases at V and 2 bases at J, with 14 bases between the two ends. The CDR3 runs 17 residues. The CDR3: CASSQDKPGAAYNEQFF. In DNA, the CDR3 is TGCGCCAGCAGCCAAGACAAACCAGGGGCAGCCTACAATGAGCAGTTCTTC.

V and J are TRBV28 and TRBJ2-5, with D tentatively TRBD1 (8 bases). V was cut by 5 bases and J by 2 bases, with 15 bases left in between. The CDR3 has 15 amino acids. The germline CDR1 and CDR2 sequences are MDHEN and SYDVKM. The CDR3 bases are TGTGCCAGCAGTCTTATACAGGGGGGGCAAGAGACCCAGTACTTC. This gives the protein CASSLIQGGQETQYF.